This T cell receptor (beta chain) emerged from a study of T cell repertoires in cytomegalovirus infection. This clonotype was recorded a few times. Germline V lookup: CDR1 MDHEN, CDR2 SYDVKM. V shed 4 bases and J shed 6 bases, with 13 bases lying between them. This CDR3 has 14 residues. TCRdb recomputed calls from the reads with MiXCR, one row per CDR3 protein. The data hold roughly 250,000 distinct CDR3 sequences, with about 23% observed a single time. The sequenced sample consisted of CD8+ T cells from PBMCs. V is TRBV28 and J is TRBJ1-5; D is perhaps TRBD1 (5 bases). This sequence was found in a human donor in good health (CMV status not recorded). Some clones in this sample may be carry-over from other donors' samples. The CDR3 here is CASSSGLGIQPQHF. The CDR3 bases are TGTGCCAGCAGTTCAGGGTTGGGTATTCAGCCCCAGCATTTT.